This TCR beta chain was identified during a study of blood T cell repertoires in COVID-19. Study in general: COVID-19 samples, acute and convalescent, were from the United States, Italy and Spain. Sample material is recorded as cDNA or gDNA derived from T cells, B-cell-depleted T cells, or PBMCs.

Sequencing was performed with immunoSEQ multiplex PCR; in TCRdb, only in-frame clones are kept and a portion is missing. The data show a few hundred thousand clones, over 80% seen once. Looked up from germline, CDR1 is SEHNR and CDR2 is FQNEAQ (reference sequence). V was pared by 5 bases and J by 5 bases, with 14 bases between. The CDR3 has 14 residues. This clone was picked up one time. The genes are TRBV7-9 and TRBJ2-3; tentative D call: TRBD2 (5 bases). The sample comprised peripheral blood. The receptor was isolated from a woman aged 70-85 years with COVID-19, enrolled during active disease. CDR3 in DNA: TGTGCCAGCAGCGACACTAGAAAGGAAGATACGCAGTATTTT. Its protein product is CASSDTRKEDTQYF.